The sample holds a few counts of the clone carrying this T cell receptor beta chain. This entry is derived from a study of control samples from healthy donors and cancer patients. The data were produced by immunoSEQ multiplex PCR, yet TCRdb's version contains in-frame clones alone and is incomplete. This repertoire shows roughly 220,000 clones, roughly 94% found once; its top ten account for 1.5%. This CDR3 comprises 12 residues. Trimming removed 8 bases from V and 7 bases from J, with 12 bases in between. The rearrangement links TRBV12-3 or TRBV12-4 to TRBJ1-5, with D maybe TRBD1 (5 bases). The specimen was blood. This TCR derives from a middle-aged man in good health. In DNA form, the CDR3 reads TGTGCCAGCCTCAGGGATTACCAGCCCCAGCATTTT. This translates into CASLRDYQPQHF.